A single sample gave rise to the 18 T cell receptor beta chains below, sequenced in a study of T cells in Graves' hyperthyroidism and ophthalmopathy. The TCR beta CDR3 regions underwent amplification using RNA transcripts as the source. The study used the HTBI primer set for a first-round RT-PCR of the TCR CDR3. TCRdb called the multiplex PCR reads again in MiXCR, with one record for every CDR3 protein. This table has about 720,000 distinct CDR3 sequences, about 17% appearing once. Sequencing input: blood. These receptors were taken from a woman aged 45-60 years with Graves' hyperthyroidism that later progressed to Graves' ophthalmopathy.

This rearrangement joins TRBV12-3 or TRBV12-4 to TRBJ2-3, with 12 nucleotides matching TRBD2. The CDR3 length is 15 residues. Trimming cost V 3 bases and J 3 bases; bases outside gene matches: 1. CDR3 sequence (DNA): TGTGCCAGCAGTTTTGGACTAGCGGGGACAGATACGCAGTATTTT. Translation: CASSFGLAGTDTQYF.

This clonotype was observed at least ten times. This chain uses TRBV2 with TRBJ1-1; no firm D call. Trimming pared 7 bases from V and 7 bases from J, leaving 13 bases between. The CDR3 is 12 residues long. The germline CDR1 and CDR2 sequences are SNHLY and FYNNEI. In DNA form, the CDR3 reads TGTGCCAGCATACTCAACGGGGTTGAAGCTTTCTTT. It yields the protein CASILNGVEAFF.

The chain employs TRBV27 and TRBJ2-1; 8 positions agree with TRBD1. V gave up 5 bases and J gave up 4 bases; unmatched junction bases: 4. The CDR3 has 14 amino acids. CDR1 is MNHEY and CDR2 is SMNVEV in the germline V gene (reference sequence). CDR3 DNA: TGTGCCAGCAGTGACCGGGACAGGTACAATGAGCAGTTCTTC. As protein: CASSDRDRYNEQFF.

This chain uses TRBV6-1 with TRBJ2-4, with D maybe TRBD2 (6 bases). The CDR3 contains 14 residues. Germline V gives CDR1 MNHNS, CDR2 SASEGT. The V end was cut by 1 base, the J end by 8 bases, with 12 bases between. The CDR3 region is CASSEGSGTDIQYF. In DNA, the CDR3 is TGTGCCAGCAGTGAAGGTAGCGGTACGGACATTCAGTACTTC.

This clonotype was seen more than once but under ten times. The V gene is TRBV10-3, the J gene TRBJ1-1; D gene unclear. This CDR3 has 13 residues. V gave up 4 bases and J gave up 5 bases, with 11 bases separating them. CDR1 and CDR2 from the germline V gene are ENHRY and SYGVKD. CDR3 region: CAISVDGLTEAFF. As DNA, the CDR3 is TGTGCCATCAGTGTGGACGGGCTTACTGAAGCTTTCTTT.

The table lists this clonotype with many counts. V usage is TRBV11-3 and J usage is TRBJ2-7, with D perhaps given as TRBD1 or TRBD2 (5 bases each). Germline loops: CDR1 SGHNT, CDR2 YENEEA. This CDR3 is built from 13 residues. Deletions cut 3 bases from V and 2 bases from J, with 8 bases between. Written as DNA, the CDR3 is TGTGCCAGCAGCTTGGGACGGACCTACGAGCAGTACTTC. This gives the protein CASSLGRTYEQYF.

This clonotype was counted many times. This chain links TRBV11-3 with TRBJ1-1, with D possibly matching TRBD1 (6 bases). The CDR3 has 12 residues. With 10 bases removed from V and 6 bases from J, the gap between germline ends came to 15 bases. Germline CDR1 SGHNT, CDR2 YENEEA. CDR3 sequence (DNA): TGTGCCATCGATAAAGGGGGACCTGAAGCTTTCTTT. It codes for CAIDKGGPEAFF.

The sample holds a few counts of this clonotype. The chain couples TRBV14 to TRBJ1-1; D is uncertain. Per germline, CDR1 SGHDN and CDR2 FVKESK. The CDR3 covers 15 residues. V was shortened by 3 bases and J by 0 bases, with 11 bases between the two germline ends. CDR3 nucleotides: TGTGCCAGCAGCCACCTTAGACGGCTGAACACTGAAGCTTTCTTT. Amino acids: CASSHLRRLNTEAFF.

This clonotype was found once. The chain recombines TRBV15 with TRBJ1-1; D may be TRBD1 (6 bases). Trimming cost V 3 bases and J 0 bases, with 11 bases left between them. The CDR3 has 15 amino acids. The germline CDR1 and CDR2 sequences are LNHNV and YYDKDF (reference sequence). CDR3 residues: CATSREGVLNTEAFF. In nucleotides, the CDR3 is TGTGCCACCAGCAGGGAGGGGGTCCTGAACACTGAAGCTTTCTTT. Filled out from reference TRBV15 and TRBJ1-1, the complete variable domain reads DAMVIQNPRYQVTQFGKPVTLSCSQTLNHNVMYWYQQKSSQAPKLLFHYYDKDFNNEADTPDNFQSRRPNTSFCFLDIRSPGLGDTAMYLCATSREGVLNTEAFFGQGTRLTVV.

This clonotype was detected a few times. The missing conserved phenylalanine or tryptophan at the end of this CDR3 makes a read error likely. This chain connects TRBV6-1 to TRBJ1-5; no reliable D call. Trimming shortened V by 10 bases and J by 0 bases, and 10 bases separated the two germline ends. Looked up from germline, CDR1 is MNHNS and CDR2 is SASEGT. This CDR3 comprises 13 residues. The CDR3 DNA follows: TGTGCCATCGCCTTGGATAGCAATCAGCCCCAGCATCTT. Amino acids: CAIALDSNQPQHL.

This clonotype has just a few counts. The gene calls are TRBV15 and TRBJ1-5; D unclear. The CDR3 runs 15 residues. The V gene lost 0 bases and the J gene lost 0 bases, with 6 bases spanning the gap. Germline loops: CDR1 LNHNV, CDR2 YYDKDF (reference sequence). Written as DNA, the CDR3 is TGTGCCACCAGCAGAGACAGGATTAGCAATCAGCCCCAGCATTTT. Translation: CATSRDRISNQPQHF.

About this clonotype: This may come from a read error, since a much larger clone is one base off. V and J are TRBV6-5 and TRBJ1-2, with D perhaps matching TRBD1 (6 bases). The V end lost 0 bases, the J end lost 2 bases, and 16 bases lay between the germline ends. Germline V gives CDR1 MNHEY, CDR2 SVGAGI. The CDR3 contains 17 residues. The CDR3 sequence: CASSYSARAGANYGYTF. CDR3 DNA: TGTGCCAGCAGTTACTCGGCTAGGGCAGGGGCGAACTATGGCTACACCTTC.

This clonotype was observed a handful of times. The rearrangement uses TRBV6-1 and TRBJ1-1; D remains unclear. The germline gives CDR1 MNHNS, CDR2 SASEGT. The CDR3 consists of 15 residues. Trimming left V 8 bases short and J 4 bases short, with 20 bases between. DNA for the CDR3: TGTGCCAGCGGTAGGCCCTTAGGTGTCGTCACTGAAGCTTTCTTT. It encodes CASGRPLGVVTEAFF.

This chain links TRBV6-1 with TRBJ2-3, with 8 bases identical to TRBD2. Germline CDR1 MNHNS, CDR2 SASEGT. With V trimmed by 6 bases and J by 2 bases, 10 bases remained unmatched. The CDR3 has 16 residues. As DNA, the CDR3 is TGTGCCAGCAGCCATAGGTTAGCGGGGCTCACAGATACGCAGTATTTT. Translated, it gives CASSHRLAGLTDTQYF.

This clonotype was observed many times. J is TRBJ2-7 and V is TRBV20-1; 8 nucleotides line up with TRBD1. The CDR3 runs to 11 residues. V shed 6 bases and J 2 bases; nucleotides not matched to a gene: 0. Germline-derived CDR1 and CDR2 are DFQATT and SNEGSKA (reference sequence). CDR3: CSATGAYEQYF. In nucleotides, the CDR3 is TGCAGTGCGACAGGGGCCTACGAGCAGTACTTC.

In this sample, this clonotype turned up a few times. The J gene is TRBJ1-2, the V gene TRBV3-1; 7 bases fit TRBD1. With V trimmed by 5 bases and J by 5 bases, 11 bases remained unmatched. Germline CDR1 LGHDT, CDR2 YNNKEL (reference sequence). The CDR3 loop spans 15 amino acids. The CDR3 loop reads CASSFRSGTAYGYTF. The DNA of the CDR3 is TGTGCCAGCAGCTTCCGGTCCGGGACAGCTTATGGCTACACCTTC.

This clonotype appeared a few times. V usage is TRBV12-3 or TRBV12-4 and J usage is TRBJ2-2, with a possible D match to TRBD1 (5 bases). V lost 5 bases, J lost 1 base, and 11 bases lay in between. The CDR3 is made up of 15 amino acids. The DNA for the CDR3 is TGTGCCAGCAGTCTGGGGCAGCAGAACACCGGGGAGCTGTTTTTT. Amino acid sequence: CASSLGQQNTGELFF.

This clonotype appeared a few times. This chain joins TRBV6-2 or TRBV6-3 and TRBJ1-1; D not resolved. Germline lookup yields CDR1 MNHEY and CDR2 SVGEGT. V lost 2 bases, J lost 3 bases, and 10 bases lay in between. The CDR3 covers 14 residues. CDR3 in amino acids: CASSYAGTDTEAFF. CDR3 in DNA: TGTGCCAGCAGTTACGCAGGTACTGACACTGAAGCTTTCTTT.